This T cell receptor (beta chain) was sequenced for a study of cytomegalovirus exposure and HLA in healthy donors. Regarding the study as a whole: It was approximately 150 TCR beta chains that were listed as cytomegalovirus-associated.

A remark on this clone: The antigen is unknown.

The PCR made use of 60 Vbeta and 13 Jbeta primers. Generated by immunoSEQ multiplex PCR, the TCRdb table keeps only in-frame clones and is missing some. The sample consists of more than 150,000 clones, around 75% of them appearing once. V was cut by 3 bases and J by 0 bases, with 11 bases left in between. The CDR3 is 15 residues long. The germline V gene has CDR1 SEHNR and CDR2 FQNEAQ (reference sequence). Sequencing used PBMCs. The gene calls are TRBV7-9 and TRBJ1-2; unclear D gene. The clonotype comes from a woman in her 30s in good health and CMV-seropositive. CDR3 nucleotide sequence: TGTGCCAGCAGCTTCGCAGACTTCGCTAACTATGGCTACACCTTC. Amino acids: CASSFADFANYGYTF.